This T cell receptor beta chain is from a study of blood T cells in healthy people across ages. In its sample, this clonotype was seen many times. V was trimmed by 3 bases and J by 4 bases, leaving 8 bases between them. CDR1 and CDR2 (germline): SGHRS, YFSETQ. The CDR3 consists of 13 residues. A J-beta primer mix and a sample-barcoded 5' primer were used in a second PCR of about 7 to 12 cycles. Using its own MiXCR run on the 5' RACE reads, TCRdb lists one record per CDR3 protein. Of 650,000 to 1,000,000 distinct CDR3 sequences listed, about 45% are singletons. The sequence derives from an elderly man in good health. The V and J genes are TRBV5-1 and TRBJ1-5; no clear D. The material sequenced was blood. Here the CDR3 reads CASSSSPNQPQHF. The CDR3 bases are TGCGCCAGCAGCTCCTCGCCTAATCAGCCCCAGCATTTT.